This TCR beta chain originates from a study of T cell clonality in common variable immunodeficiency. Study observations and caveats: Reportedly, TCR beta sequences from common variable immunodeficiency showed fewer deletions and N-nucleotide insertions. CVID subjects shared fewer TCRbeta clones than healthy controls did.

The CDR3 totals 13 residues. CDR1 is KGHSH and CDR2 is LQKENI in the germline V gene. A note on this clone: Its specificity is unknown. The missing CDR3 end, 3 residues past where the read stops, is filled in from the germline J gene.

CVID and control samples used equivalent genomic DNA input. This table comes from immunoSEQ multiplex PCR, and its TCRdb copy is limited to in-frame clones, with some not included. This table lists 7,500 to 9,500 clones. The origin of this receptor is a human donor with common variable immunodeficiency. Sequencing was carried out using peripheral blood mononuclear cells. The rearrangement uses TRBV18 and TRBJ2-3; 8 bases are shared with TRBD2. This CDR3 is CASSPLERGTQYF. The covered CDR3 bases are TGTGCCAGCTCACCACTGGAGCGGGGGACG.